This TCR beta chain was sequenced for a study of T cell responses to AZD1222 COVID-19 vaccine. Trimming shortened V by 10 bases and J by 6 bases, and 18 bases separated the two germline ends. Germline CDR1 is ENHRY and CDR2 is SYGVKD. CDR3 length equals 13 residues. Regarding the study as a whole: Compared with day 0, the breadth and depth of the Spike-specific TCR repertoire rose significantly after two doses of AZD1222. Epitopes outside B.1.351 and B.1.1.7 mutated regions reportedly drew nearly half of spike TCRs.

With regard to this clone: Its antigen is undetermined.

Only in-frame clones appear in the TCRdb table, and some are missing; sequencing was by immunoSEQ multiplex PCR. There are roughly 80,000 clones in the sample; about 91% occur only once, and approximately 5.6% lies in the top ten. This receptor was taken from an adult in good health. Sequencing was performed on peripheral blood, taken on day 0 of AZD1222 vaccination. The chain employs TRBV10-3 and TRBJ1-2; a possible D gene is TRBD1 (5 bases). The CDR3 sequence is CATREAPFNGYTF. The DNA of the CDR3 is TGTGCCACCAGGGAGGCCCCCTTCAATGGCTACACCTTC.